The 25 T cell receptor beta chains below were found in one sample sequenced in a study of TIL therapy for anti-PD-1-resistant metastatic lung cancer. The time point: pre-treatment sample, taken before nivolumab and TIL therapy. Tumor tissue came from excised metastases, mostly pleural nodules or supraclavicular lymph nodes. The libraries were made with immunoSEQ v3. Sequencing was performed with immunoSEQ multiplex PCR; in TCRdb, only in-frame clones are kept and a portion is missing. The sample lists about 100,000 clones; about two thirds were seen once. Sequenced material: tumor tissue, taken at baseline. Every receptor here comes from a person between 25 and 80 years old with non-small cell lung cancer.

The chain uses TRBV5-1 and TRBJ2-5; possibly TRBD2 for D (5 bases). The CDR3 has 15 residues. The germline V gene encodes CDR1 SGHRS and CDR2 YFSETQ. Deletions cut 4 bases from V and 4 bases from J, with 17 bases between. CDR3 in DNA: TGCGCCAGCAGCCTCCGAGCGGTTAAGAGAGAGACCCAGTACTTC. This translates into CASSLRAVKRETQYF.

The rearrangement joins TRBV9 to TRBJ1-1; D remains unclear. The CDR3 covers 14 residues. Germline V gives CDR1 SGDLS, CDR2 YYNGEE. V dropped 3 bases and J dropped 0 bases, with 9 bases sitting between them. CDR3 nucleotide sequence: TGTGCCAGCAGCGCCGTAGATATGAACACTGAAGCTTTCTTT. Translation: CASSAVDMNTEAFF.

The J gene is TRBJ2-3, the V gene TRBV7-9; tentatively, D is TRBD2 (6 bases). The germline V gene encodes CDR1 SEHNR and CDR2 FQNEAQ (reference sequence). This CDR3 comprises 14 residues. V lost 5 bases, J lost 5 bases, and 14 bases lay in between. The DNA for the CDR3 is TGTGCCAGCAGCCCCGGGAGCTCCGTAGATACGCAGTATTTT. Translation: CASSPGSSVDTQYF.

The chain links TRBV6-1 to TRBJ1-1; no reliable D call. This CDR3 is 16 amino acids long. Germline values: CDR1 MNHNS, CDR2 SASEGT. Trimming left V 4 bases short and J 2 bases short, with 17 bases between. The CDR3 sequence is CASSATRPRGNTEAFF. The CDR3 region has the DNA TGTGCCAGCAGTGCAACCCGGCCCCGAGGTAACACTGAAGCTTTCTTT.

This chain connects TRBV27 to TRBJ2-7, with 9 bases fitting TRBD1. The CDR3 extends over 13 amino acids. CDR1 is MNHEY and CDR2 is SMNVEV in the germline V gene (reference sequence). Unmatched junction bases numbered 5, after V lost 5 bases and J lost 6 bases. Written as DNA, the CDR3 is TGTGCCAGCAGTATCACGACAGGGGGCGAGCAGTACTTC. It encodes CASSITTGGEQYF.

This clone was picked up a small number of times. CDR3 sequence reads: CASNPQGSHEQFF. The CDR3 nucleotides are TGTGCCAGCAATCCACAGGGGAGCCATGAGCAGTTCTTC. The V gene is TRBV6-5, the J gene TRBJ2-1, with 7 positions matching TRBD1. This CDR3 comprises 13 residues. With 7 bases clipped from V and 8 bases from J, the junction kept 8 bases outside the gene matches. The germline gives CDR1 MNHEY, CDR2 SVGAGI.

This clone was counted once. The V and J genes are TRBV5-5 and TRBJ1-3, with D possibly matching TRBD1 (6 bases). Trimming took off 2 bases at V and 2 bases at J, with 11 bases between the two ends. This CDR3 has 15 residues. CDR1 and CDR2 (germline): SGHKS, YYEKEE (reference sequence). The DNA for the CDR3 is TGTGCCAGCAGCTTTACGGGACAAACTGGAAACACCATATATTTT. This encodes CASSFTGQTGNTIYF.

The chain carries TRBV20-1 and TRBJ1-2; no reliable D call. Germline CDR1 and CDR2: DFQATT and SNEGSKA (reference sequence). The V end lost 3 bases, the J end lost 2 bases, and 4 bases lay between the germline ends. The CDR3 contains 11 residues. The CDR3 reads CSASRNYGYTF. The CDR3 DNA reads TGCAGTGCTAGCAGAAACTATGGCTACACCTTC.

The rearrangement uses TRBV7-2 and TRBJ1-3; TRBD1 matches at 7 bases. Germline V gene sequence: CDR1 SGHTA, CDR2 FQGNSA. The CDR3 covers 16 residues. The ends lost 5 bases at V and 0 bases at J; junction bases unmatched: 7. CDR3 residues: CASSVGQPSSGNTIYF. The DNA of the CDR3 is TGTGCCAGCAGCGTGGGACAGCCCAGCTCTGGAAACACCATATATTTT.

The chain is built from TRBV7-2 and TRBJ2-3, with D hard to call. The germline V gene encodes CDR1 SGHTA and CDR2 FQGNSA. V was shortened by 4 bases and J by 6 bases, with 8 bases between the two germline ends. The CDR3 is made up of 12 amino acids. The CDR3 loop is CASSSVWDTQYF. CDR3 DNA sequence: TGTGCCAGCAGCTCGGTGTGGGATACGCAGTATTTT.

The CDR3 DNA sequence: TGTGCCAGCAGCTTAGGATACGGACGAGCCAAAAACATTCAGTACTTC. Its translation is CASSLGYGRAKNIQYF. This rearrangement joins TRBV11-3 to TRBJ2-4; D uncertain. The V end lost 1 base, the J end lost 0 bases, and 10 bases lay between the germline ends. This CDR3 region has 16 residues. The germline CDR1 and CDR2 sequences are SGHNT and YENEEA.

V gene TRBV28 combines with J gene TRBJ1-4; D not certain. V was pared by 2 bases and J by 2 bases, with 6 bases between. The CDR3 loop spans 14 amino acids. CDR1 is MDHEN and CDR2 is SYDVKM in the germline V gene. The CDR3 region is CASSLGWTNEKLFF. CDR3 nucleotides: TGTGCCAGCAGTTTAGGATGGACTAATGAAAAACTGTTTTTT. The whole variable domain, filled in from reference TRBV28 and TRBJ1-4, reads DVKVTQSSRYLVKRTGEKVFLECVQDMDHENMFWYRQDPGLGLRLIYFSYDVKMKEKGDIPEGYSVSREKKERFSLILESASTNQTSMYLCASSLGWTNEKLFFGSGTQLSVL.

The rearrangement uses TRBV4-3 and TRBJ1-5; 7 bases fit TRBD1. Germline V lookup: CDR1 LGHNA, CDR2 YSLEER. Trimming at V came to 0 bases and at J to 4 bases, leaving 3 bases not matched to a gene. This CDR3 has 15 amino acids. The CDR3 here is CASSQDGTDNQPQHF. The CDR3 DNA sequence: TGCGCCAGCAGCCAAGATGGGACAGATAATCAGCCCCAGCATTTT.

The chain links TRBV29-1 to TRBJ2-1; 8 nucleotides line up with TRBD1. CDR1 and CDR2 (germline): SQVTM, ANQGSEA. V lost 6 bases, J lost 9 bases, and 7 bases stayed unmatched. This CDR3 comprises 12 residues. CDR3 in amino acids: CSVHSGGSEQFF. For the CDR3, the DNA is TGCAGCGTCCACTCAGGGGGCAGTGAGCAGTTCTTC.

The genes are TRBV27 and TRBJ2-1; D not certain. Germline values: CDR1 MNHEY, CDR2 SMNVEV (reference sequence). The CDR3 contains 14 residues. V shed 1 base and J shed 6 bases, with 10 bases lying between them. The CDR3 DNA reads TGTGCCAGCAGTTTATTAGGGCAGTCCAATGAGCAGTTCTTC. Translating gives CASSLLGQSNEQFF.

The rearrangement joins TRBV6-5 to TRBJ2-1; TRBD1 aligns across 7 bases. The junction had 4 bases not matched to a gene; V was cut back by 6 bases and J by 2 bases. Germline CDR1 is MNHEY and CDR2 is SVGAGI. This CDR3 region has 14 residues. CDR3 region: CASRQGLAYNEQFF. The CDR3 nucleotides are TGTGCCAGCAGACAGGGGCTCGCCTACAATGAGCAGTTCTTC.

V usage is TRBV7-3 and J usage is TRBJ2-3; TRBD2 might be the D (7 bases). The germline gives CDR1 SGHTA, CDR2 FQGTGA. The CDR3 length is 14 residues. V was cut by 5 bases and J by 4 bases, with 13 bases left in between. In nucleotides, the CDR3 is TGTGCCAGCAGCCCCGAGGGGGGGGCAGATACGCAGTATTTT. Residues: CASSPEGGADTQYF.

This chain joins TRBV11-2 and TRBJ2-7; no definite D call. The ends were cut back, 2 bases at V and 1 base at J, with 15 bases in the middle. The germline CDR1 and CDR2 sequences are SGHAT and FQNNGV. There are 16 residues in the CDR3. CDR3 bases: TGTGCCAGCAGCTTATATTACGAGGCCAGGTCCTACGAGCAGTACTTC. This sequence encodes CASSLYYEARSYEQYF.

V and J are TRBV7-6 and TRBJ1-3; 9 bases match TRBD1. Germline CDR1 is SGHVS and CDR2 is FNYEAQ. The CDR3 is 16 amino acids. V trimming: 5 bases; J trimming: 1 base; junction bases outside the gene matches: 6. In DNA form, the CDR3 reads TGTGCCAGCAGCACCCAGGACAGGGGTTCTGGAAACACCATATATTTT. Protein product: CASSTQDRGSGNTIYF. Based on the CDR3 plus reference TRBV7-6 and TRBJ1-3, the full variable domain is GAGVSQSPRYKVTKRGQDVALRCDPISGHVSLYWYRQALGQGPEFLTYFNYEAQQDKSGLPNDRFSAERPEGSISTLTIQRTEQRDSAMYRCASSTQDRGSGNTIYFGEGSWLTVV.

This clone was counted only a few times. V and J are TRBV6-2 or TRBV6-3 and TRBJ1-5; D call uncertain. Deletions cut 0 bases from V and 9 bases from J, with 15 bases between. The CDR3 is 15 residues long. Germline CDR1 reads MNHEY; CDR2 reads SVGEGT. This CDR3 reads CASSYSNNLALPQHF. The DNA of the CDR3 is TGTGCCAGCAGTTACTCGAACAACCTGGCCTTGCCCCAGCATTTT.

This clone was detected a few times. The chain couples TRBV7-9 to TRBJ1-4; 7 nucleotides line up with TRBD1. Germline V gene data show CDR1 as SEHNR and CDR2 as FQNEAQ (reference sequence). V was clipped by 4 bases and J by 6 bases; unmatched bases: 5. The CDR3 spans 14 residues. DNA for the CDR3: TGTGCCAGCAGCTCCCGACAGGGTTATGAAAAACTGTTTTTT. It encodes CASSSRQGYEKLFF.

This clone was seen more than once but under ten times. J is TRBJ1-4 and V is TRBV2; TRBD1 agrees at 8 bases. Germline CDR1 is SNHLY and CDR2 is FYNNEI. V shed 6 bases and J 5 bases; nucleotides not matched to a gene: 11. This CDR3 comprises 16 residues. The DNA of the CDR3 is TGTGCCAGCAGCGCGAGCCGGACAGGGCTAAATGAAAAACTGTTTTTT. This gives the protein CASSASRTGLNEKLFF.

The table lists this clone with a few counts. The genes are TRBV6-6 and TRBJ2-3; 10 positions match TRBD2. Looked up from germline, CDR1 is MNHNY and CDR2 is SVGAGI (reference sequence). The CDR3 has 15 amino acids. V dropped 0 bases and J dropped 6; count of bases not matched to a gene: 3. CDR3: CASSYSSGRVDTQYF. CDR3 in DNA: TGTGCCAGCAGTTACTCCAGCGGGAGGGTGGATACGCAGTATTTT.

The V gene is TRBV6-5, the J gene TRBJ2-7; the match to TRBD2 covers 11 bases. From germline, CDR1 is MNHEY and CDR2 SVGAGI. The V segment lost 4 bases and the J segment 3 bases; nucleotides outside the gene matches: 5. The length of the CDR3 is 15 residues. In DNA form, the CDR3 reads TGTGCCAGCAGTTCCATAACTAGCGGGAGCTACGAGCAGTACTTC. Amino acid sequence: CASSSITSGSYEQYF.

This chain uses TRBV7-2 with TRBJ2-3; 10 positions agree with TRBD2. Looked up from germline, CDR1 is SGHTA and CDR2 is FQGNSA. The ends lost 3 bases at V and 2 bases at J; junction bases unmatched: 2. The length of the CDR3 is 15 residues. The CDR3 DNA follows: TGTGCCAGCAGCTTTACTAGCGGGGACACAGATACGCAGTATTTT. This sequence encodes CASSFTSGDTDTQYF.